The 24 T cell receptor beta chains presented below share a single source sample, sequenced in a study of T cells in women clearing cervical HPV infection. The data were produced by immunoSEQ multiplex PCR, yet TCRdb's version contains in-frame clones alone and is incomplete. This sample's clone table lists around 19,000 clones. The sample comprised blood buffy coat. Receptor source: a woman aged 18-69 years with a cervical HPV16 infection that either progressed to CIN3+ or cleared (not recorded which).

On this clone itself: The CDR3 goes on 3 residues after the read ends, and that part is filled in from the germline J gene. The rearrangement links TRBV6-2 or TRBV6-3 to TRBJ2-3; TRBD2 aligns across 13 bases. Germline values: CDR1 MNHEY, CDR2 SVGEGT. After removal of 6 bases from V and 3 bases from J, the junction contained 0 bases not matched to a gene. CDR3 size: 14 residues. The CDR3 DNA, read in part, is TGTGCCAGCAGGGGACTAGCGGGGACAGATACG. This sequence encodes CASRGLAGTDT. The full CDR3 is CASRGLAGTDTQYF.

In the case of this clone: The read finishes 3 residues shy of the CDR3 end, and the germline J gene is used to complete it. The chain links TRBV6-1 to TRBJ1-5, with D hard to call. CDR1 and CDR2 from the germline V gene are MNHNS and SASEGT. The V end lost 4 bases, the J end lost 2 bases, and 6 bases lay between the germline ends. The CDR3 length is 13 residues. The CDR3 loop reads CASSGSGNQPQHF. The CDR3 DNA, read in part, is TGTGCCAGCAGTGGATCGGGCAATCAGCCC.

A remark on this clone: The read falls 3 residues short of the CDR3 end, and the missing part is taken from the germline J gene. The genes are TRBV19 and TRBJ1-2; 8 positions agree with TRBD1. This CDR3 region has 14 residues. Per the germline V gene, CDR1 is LNHDA and CDR2 is SQIVND (reference sequence). The part of the CDR3 DNA that was read is TGTGCCAGTAGTCCCCCGGACAGGGTCGACGGC. Protein product: CASSPPDRVDG. The whole CDR3 protein is CASSPPDRVDGYTF.

Regarding this clone: The CDR3 is cut off 3 residues early in the read; its end comes from the germline J gene. The rearrangement links TRBV5-1 to TRBJ2-7; 11 positions agree with TRBD2. V was pared by 4 bases and J by 5 bases, with 11 bases of the junction left unmatched. Germline lookup yields CDR1 SGHRS and CDR2 YFSETQ. The CDR3 covers 16 residues. This chain's CDR3 is CASSRSIAGGPNEQYF. CDR3 DNA, as far as it was read: TGCGCCAGCAGCCGCTCAATAGCGGGGGGGCCGAACGAG.

On this clone itself: The read is 3 residues too short to cover the CDR3 end, so that end is filled in from the germline J gene. The chain employs TRBV19 and TRBJ2-3; D unclear. Per the germline V gene, CDR1 is LNHDA and CDR2 is SQIVND (reference sequence). This CDR3 spans 11 amino acids. V lost 3 bases, J lost 7 bases, and 5 bases lay in between. CDR3 DNA (partial): TGTGCCAGTAGTATGGGCCATACG. Protein sequence: CASSMGHT. The complete CDR3 reads CASSMGHTQYF.

Worth noting for this clone: The read ends 3 residues shy of where the CDR3 ends; the end is completed using the germline J gene. The chain employs TRBV7-9 and TRBJ2-1, with TRBD2 matching 10 bases. The CDR3 runs to 15 residues. Trimming removed 3 bases from V and 5 bases from J; junction bases left unmatched: 4. Looked up from germline, CDR1 is SEHNR and CDR2 is FQNEAQ (reference sequence). Incomplete CDR3 DNA: TGTGCCAGCAGCTTTAGCGGGGGGAATGACAATGAG. Protein sequence: CASSFSGGNDNE. The whole CDR3 sequence reads CASSFSGGNDNEQFF.

To note about this clone: The read finishes 3 residues shy of the CDR3 end, and the germline J gene is used to complete it. This chain links TRBV13 with TRBJ1-3; D ambiguous. The CDR3 is 13 amino acids. Germline V lookup: CDR1 PRHDT, CDR2 FYEKMQ (reference sequence). The germline V and J ends were trimmed by 4 bases and 1 base, with 5 bases remaining between them. The CDR3 spells CASSYWSGNTIYF. Incomplete CDR3 DNA: TGTGCCAGCAGCTACTGGTCTGGAAACACC. Variable domain in full (rest from reference TRBV13 and TRBJ1-3): AAGVIQSPRHLIKEKRETATLKCYPIPRHDTVYWYQQGPGQDPQFLISFYEKMQSDKGSIPDRFSAQQFSDYHSELNMSSLELGDSALYFCASSYWSGNTIYFGEGSWLTVV.

As concerns this clone: The DNA ends 3 residues before the CDR3 does, and the rest of the CDR3 is filled in from the germline J gene. This sequence joins TRBV28 and TRBJ1-5, with 7 bases matching TRBD1. The germline CDR1 and CDR2 sequences are MDHEN and SYDVKM. The CDR3 totals 15 residues. The J segment lost 5 bases and the V segment lost 7 bases, leaving 11 bases of the junction unmatched. The sequenced CDR3 bases are TGTGCCAGCACTTTCAGGGGGGCGGGTGATCAGCCC. Translation gives CASTFRGAGDQP. The whole CDR3 protein reads CASTFRGAGDQPQHF.

Worth noting for this clone: The read terminates 3 residues ahead of where the CDR3 ends, so the germline J gene completes it. The chain links TRBV19 to TRBJ2-3; D might be TRBD1 (5 bases). Trimming shortened V by 3 bases and J by 2 bases, and 9 bases separated the two germline ends. CDR1 LNHDA and CDR2 SQIVND come from the germline V gene (reference sequence). The CDR3 is 14 amino acids. The part of the CDR3 DNA that was read is TGTGCCAGTAGTATTAGGGGTCCCACAGATACG. Translation: CASSIRGPTDT. The full CDR3 protein reads CASSIRGPTDTQYF.

About this clone itself: The read falls 3 residues short of the CDR3 end, and the missing part is taken from the germline J gene. The chain links TRBV7-9 to TRBJ2-7, with 7 bases fitting TRBD1. Germline V lookup: CDR1 SEHNR, CDR2 FQNEAQ (reference sequence). With V trimmed by 5 bases and J by 2 bases, 6 bases remained unmatched. CDR3 length: 14 residues. Partial CDR3 DNA: TGTGCCAGCAGCCCGGGACAGATGGCCTACGAG. This translates into CASSPGQMAYE. In full, the CDR3 reads CASSPGQMAYEQYF.

As concerns this clone: The read halts 3 residues ahead of the CDR3 end, with the missing end drawn from the germline J gene. This chain joins TRBV7-3 and TRBJ2-1, with D perhaps matching TRBD2 (6 bases). Germline values: CDR1 SGHTA, CDR2 FQGTGA. This CDR3 is built from 15 residues. V was cut by 5 bases and J by 0 bases, with 11 bases left in between. The CDR3 spells CASSPRGTSYNEQFF. Partial CDR3 DNA: TGTGCCAGCAGCCCACGGGGGACCTCCTACAATGAG.

Concerning this clone: The sequenced fragment ends 3 residues before the CDR3 boundary, so the rest is inferred from the germline J gene. This chain uses TRBV10-3 with TRBJ2-7; 11 nucleotides agree with TRBD1. Germline CDR1 ENHRY, CDR2 SYGVKD. Germline trimming cut 4 bases from V and 2 bases from J; bases unmatched to any gene: 1. The length of the CDR3 is 14 residues. CDR3 DNA (partial): TGTGCCATCAGTGGGACAGGGGGCACCTACGAG. Protein sequence: CAISGTGGTYE. The full CDR3 is CAISGTGGTYEQYF.

Comments on this clone: The CDR3 end is not reached by the read, which stops 3 residues before it; the germline J gene fills it in. The chain couples TRBV6-2 or TRBV6-3 to TRBJ2-2; 7 bases are shared with TRBD1. CDR1 is MNHEY and CDR2 is SVGEGT in the germline V gene. CDR3 length: 14 residues. J was trimmed by 3 bases and V by 6 bases; bases with no gene match: 4. The CDR3 DNA, read in part, is TGTGCCAGCAGCCGACAGGGTGACACCGGGGAG. It translates to CASSRQGDTGE. The entire CDR3 protein reads CASSRQGDTGELFF.

As concerns this clone: The CDR3 end lies 3 residues beyond the end of the read and is filled in from the germline J gene. The chain combines TRBV20-1 with TRBJ2-1; D might be TRBD1 (5 bases). Germline V gene sequence: CDR1 DFQATT, CDR2 SNEGSKA (reference sequence). Between the trimmed V and J ends, which lost 0 bases and 0 bases, there was a span of 12 bases. This CDR3 region has 16 residues. The CDR3 DNA, read in part, is TGCAGTGCTAGAGATTCCCGGACACTCTCCTACAATGAG. Protein product: CSARDSRTLSYNE. The CDR3 in its entirety is CSARDSRTLSYNEQFF.

A remark on this clone: The sequenced fragment ends 3 residues before the CDR3 boundary, so the rest is inferred from the germline J gene. The chain is built from TRBV5-1 and TRBJ2-1, with TRBD2 matching 11 bases. The CDR3 runs to 14 residues. The germline gives CDR1 SGHRS, CDR2 YFSETQ. V was pared by 5 bases and J by 8 bases, with 6 bases of the junction left unmatched. The CDR3 loop reads CASSSLAGGDEQFF. The CDR3 bases that were read are TGCGCCAGCAGTTCCCTAGCGGGGGGCGATGAG.

For this clone: The DNA ends 3 residues before the CDR3 does, and the rest of the CDR3 is filled in from the germline J gene. The V gene is TRBV10-2, the J gene TRBJ2-6, with TRBD1 as a possible D gene (5 bases). V gave up 7 bases and J gave up 3 bases, with 13 bases separating them. The CDR3 has 15 residues. Per germline, CDR1 WSHSY and CDR2 SAAADI. The part of the CDR3 DNA that was read is TGCGCCAGCACCGCAGGGCTCAGTGGGGCCAACGTC. Its protein is CASTAGLSGANV. The complete CDR3 sequence is CASTAGLSGANVLTF.

About this clone itself: The sequence runs out 3 residues before the end of the CDR3; the remainder is reconstructed from the germline J gene. The V and J genes are TRBV5-6 and TRBJ1-5; D unclear. Germline CDR1 reads SGHDT; CDR2 reads YYEEEE. V lost 0 bases and J 4 bases, leaving 5 bases between the germline ends. The CDR3 covers 13 residues. This CDR3 is CASSLAGNQPQHF. CDR3 DNA, as far as it was read: TGTGCCAGCAGCTTGGCCGGGAATCAGCCC.

In regard to this clone: The read finishes 3 residues shy of the CDR3 end, and the germline J gene is used to complete it. V usage is TRBV5-1 and J usage is TRBJ2-5; 14 bases map to TRBD2. The CDR3 is 15 amino acids. The V segment lost 7 bases and the J segment 5 bases; nucleotides outside the gene matches: 7. Per the germline V gene, CDR1 is SGHRS and CDR2 is YFSETQ. CDR3 bases read: TGCGCCAGCTCCGGGACTAGCGGGGGTTACGAGACC. This gives the protein CASSGTSGGYET. The full CDR3 reads CASSGTSGGYETQYF.

A remark on this clone: From the germline J gene comes the end of the CDR3, since the read stops 3 residues before it. The J gene is TRBJ2-3, the V gene TRBV6-4, with 7 bases aligning to TRBD1. The CDR3 has 14 residues. Per the germline V gene, CDR1 is MRHNA and CDR2 is SNTAGT. V lost 6 bases to trimming and J lost 2 bases; unmatched junction nucleotides: 5. The CDR3 bases that were read are TGTGCCAGCAGCCGGACAGGCGACACAGATACG. This sequence encodes CASSRTGDTDT. The whole CDR3 sequence is CASSRTGDTDTQYF.

A note on this clone: The DNA ends 3 residues before the CDR3 does, and the rest of the CDR3 is filled in from the germline J gene. V gene TRBV20-1 combines with J gene TRBJ1-2, with D possibly matching TRBD1 (6 bases). Germline CDR1 reads DFQATT; CDR2 reads SNEGSKA (reference sequence). There are 13 residues in the CDR3. V was cut by 3 bases and J by 0 bases, with 8 bases left in between. Incomplete CDR3 DNA: TGCAGTGCTAGGGACAGCTCTAACTATGGC. It translates to CSARDSSNYG. In full, the CDR3 is CSARDSSNYGYTF.

Turning to this clone: The read ends 3 residues shy of where the CDR3 ends; the end is completed using the germline J gene. This chain connects TRBV18 to TRBJ1-1; D remains ambiguous. Trimming removed 1 base at V and 0 bases at J, with 9 bases between. The germline gives CDR1 KGHSH, CDR2 LQKENI. The CDR3 is made up of 15 amino acids. CDR3 loop: CASSPLGSMNTEAFF. CDR3 bases read: TGTGCCAGCTCACCACTAGGGTCAATGAACACTGAA.

As concerns this clone: The CDR3 is cut off 3 residues early in the read; its end comes from the germline J gene. The chain employs TRBV5-1 and TRBJ2-2; D perhaps matches TRBD1 (6 bases). Germline CDR1 and CDR2: SGHRS and YFSETQ. V gave up 1 base and J gave up 3 bases, with 7 bases separating them. CDR3 length: 14 residues. The CDR3 sequence is CASSLTGHTGELFF. The sequenced part of the CDR3 DNA is TGCGCCAGCAGCTTGACAGGGCACACCGGGGAG.

A word on this clone: Sequencing ends 3 residues short of the CDR3 end; the germline J gene provides the rest. The chain is built from TRBV29-1 and TRBJ2-3, with TRBD1 as a possible D gene (6 bases). This CDR3 region has 16 residues. The germline V gene has CDR1 SQVTM and CDR2 ANQGSEA. This CDR3 is CSVEGLQGEIQETQYF. The CDR3 bases that were read are TGCAGCGTTGAAGGCTTACAGGGAGAAATCCAAGAGACG.

In regard to this clone: With the read ending 3 residues before the CDR3 end, the germline J gene is used to fill in that end. This chain uses TRBV4-2 with TRBJ1-3; 7 bases fit TRBD1. CDR3 length: 16 amino acids. V dropped 3 bases and J dropped 7; count of bases not matched to a gene: 12. In germline, CDR1 is LGHNA, CDR2 YNFKEQ. CDR3 protein: CASSQEQGHWGNTIYF. The sequenced part of the CDR3 DNA is TGTGCCAGCAGCCAGGAACAGGGGCACTGGGGGAACACC.